The 27 T cell receptor beta chains below come from one sample, sequenced in a study of blood T cell repertoires in COVID-19. Measured with immunoSEQ multiplex PCR; TCRdb has only the in-frame clones, and not every one. The table has about 140,000 clones, almost 85% seen once. The specimen was PBMCs or T cells enriched from blood (not recorded which). These receptors all come from a woman in her 50s with acute COVID-19.

V usage is TRBV9 and J usage is TRBJ2-1; D is ambiguous. The CDR3 sequence is 14 residues long. Trimming cost V 0 bases and J 10 bases, with 14 bases left between them. Germline CDR1 and CDR2: SGDLS and YYNGEE. The chain's CDR3 is CASSVEDQVREQFF. DNA of the CDR3: TGTGCCAGCAGCGTAGAAGACCAGGTCAGGGAGCAGTTCTTC.

The rearrangement joins TRBV5-1 to TRBJ1-6; TRBD1 matches at 9 bases. Germline V gene lookup returns CDR1 SGHRS and CDR2 YFSETQ. J was trimmed by 9 bases and V by 5 bases; bases with no gene match: 12. The CDR3 loop spans 16 amino acids. The CDR3 DNA reads TGCGCCAGCAGGGCCGACGGACAGGGGTTTGGTTCACCCCTCCACTTT. This translates into CASRADGQGFGSPLHF.

The CDR3 loop is CASSYHQGYSNQPQHF. CDR3 in DNA: TGTGCCAGCAGTTACCATCAGGGGTATAGCAATCAGCCCCAGCATTTT. The V gene is TRBV6-2 or TRBV6-3, the J gene TRBJ1-5; D might be TRBD1 (6 bases). Trimming left V 2 bases short and J 0 bases short, with 11 bases between. This CDR3 is built from 16 residues. Germline V gives CDR1 MNHEY, CDR2 SVGEGT.

The chain joins TRBV28 to TRBJ1-3, with 10 bases matching TRBD1. Germline CDR1 and CDR2: MDHEN and SYDVKM. This CDR3 spans 14 amino acids. The junction had 6 bases not matched to a gene; V was cut back by 10 bases and J by 3 bases. CDR3 region: CATRQGAGGNTIYF. CDR3 nucleotides: TGTGCCACCCGACAGGGGGCGGGTGGAAACACCATATATTTT. Full variable domain (remainder filled in from reference TRBV28 and TRBJ1-3): DVKVTQSSRYLVKRTGEKVFLECVQDMDHENMFWYRQDPGLGLRLIYFSYDVKMKEKGDIPEGYSVSREKKERFSLILESASTNQTSMYLCATRQGAGGNTIYFGEGSWLTVV.

The chain combines TRBV7-3 with TRBJ2-3; 10 nucleotides align to TRBD2. Germline CDR1 reads SGHTA; CDR2 reads FQGTGA. The junction had 7 bases not matched to a gene; V was cut back by 5 bases and J by 5 bases. The CDR3 is 15 amino acids. DNA for the CDR3: TGTGCCAGCAGCACCATAGCGGGAGGTCTAGATACGCAGTATTTT. This translates into CASSTIAGGLDTQYF.

J is TRBJ2-7 and V is TRBV7-2; TRBD2 matches at 9 bases. The length of the CDR3 is 15 residues. The J segment lost 7 bases and the V segment lost 0 bases, leaving 7 bases of the junction unmatched. The germline CDR1 and CDR2 sequences are SGHTA and FQGNSA. The CDR3: CASSLAAGGPGEQYF. The CDR3 DNA follows: TGTGCCAGCAGCTTAGCGGCGGGAGGGCCTGGGGAGCAGTACTTC.

This sequence joins TRBV7-3 and TRBJ2-2, with D perhaps matching TRBD2 (6 bases). V shed 0 bases and J shed 4 bases, with 18 bases lying between them. This CDR3 is 18 amino acids long. Per the germline V gene, CDR1 is SGHTA and CDR2 is FQGTGA. The DNA for the CDR3 is TGTGCCAGCAGCTTAACTCCGGGAGCCGGAAGACTCACCGGGGAGCTGTTTTTT. Its protein product is CASSLTPGAGRLTGELFF.

This clone showed up just once. This chain connects TRBV7-3 to TRBJ1-5, with 7 bases fitting TRBD1. The CDR3 runs to 15 residues. The J segment lost 0 bases and the V segment lost 5 bases, leaving 4 bases of the junction unmatched. Germline V gene sequence: CDR1 SGHTA, CDR2 FQGTGA. CDR3 region: CASSGQDYSNQPQHF. The CDR3 region has the DNA TGTGCCAGCAGCGGACAGGACTATAGCAATCAGCCCCAGCATTTT.

This clone was counted a few times. This chain joins TRBV9 and TRBJ1-1, with 7 positions matching TRBD1. This CDR3 is 15 amino acids long. After removal of 3 bases from V and 3 bases from J, the junction contained 8 bases not matched to a gene. CDR1 SGDLS and CDR2 YYNGEE come from the germline V gene. CDR3 nucleotide sequence: TGTGCCAGCAGCGCCCAGACAGGGTCGGACACTGAAGCTTTCTTT. Its protein is CASSAQTGSDTEAFF.

V is TRBV5-4 and J is TRBJ1-4; 7 bases match TRBD1. Germline V gene sequence: CDR1 SGHNT, CDR2 YYREEE (reference sequence). CDR3 length: 14 residues. V shed 1 base, J shed 6 bases, and the junction held 3 bases outside the gene matches. CDR3 loop: CASSLRDRDEKLFF. The CDR3 bases are TGTGCCAGCAGCTTGAGAGACAGGGATGAAAAACTGTTTTTT. The full variable domain, its missing parts supplied by reference TRBV5-4 and TRBJ1-4, is ETGVTQSPTHLIKTRGQQVTLRCSSQSGHNTVSWYQQALGQGPQFIFQYYREEENGRGNFPPRFSGLQFPNYSSELNVNALELDDSALYLCASSLRDRDEKLFFGSGTQLSVL.

This chain's CDR3 is CATSPSARTDTQYF. The CDR3 nucleotides read TGTGCCACCTCCCCCTCAGCGAGGACAGATACGCAGTATTTT. The V and J genes are TRBV18 and TRBJ2-3; D gene uncertain. V was cut by 10 bases and J by 3 bases, with 17 bases left in between. The CDR3 is 14 amino acids. Per germline, CDR1 KGHSH and CDR2 LQKENI.

The chain employs TRBV4-2 and TRBJ1-5; D possibly corresponds to TRBD1 (6 bases). With 0 bases removed from V and 2 bases from J, the gap between germline ends came to 32 bases. The germline V gene has CDR1 LGHNA and CDR2 YNFKEQ. This CDR3 is 23 amino acids long. This CDR3 reads CASSQEILATGFPPSGGNQPQHF. The CDR3 DNA follows: TGTGCCAGCAGCCAAGAGATTTTGGCGACAGGTTTTCCCCCATCCGGAGGCAATCAGCCCCAGCATTTT.

The V gene is TRBV29-1, the J gene TRBJ2-1; D gene unclear. The CDR3 contains 17 residues. Trimming removed 6 bases from V and 3 bases from J, with 24 bases in between. Germline CDR1 is SQVTM and CDR2 is ANQGSEA. The CDR3 region is CSVARNDPGDFYNEQFF. The CDR3, as DNA: TGCAGCGTAGCAAGAAACGACCCTGGAGATTTCTACAATGAGCAGTTCTTC.

V is TRBV3-1 (or the pseudogene TRBV3-2) and J is TRBJ2-1, with 9 bases matching TRBD2. Germline V gene sequence: CDR1 LGHDT, CDR2 YNNKEL (reference sequence). The CDR3 is 17 residues long. Unmatched junction bases numbered 10, after V lost 0 bases and J lost 7 bases. CDR3 sequence reads: CASSQDRSSGKNNEQFF. The CDR3 DNA is TGTGCCAGCAGCCAAGATCGATCTAGCGGGAAGAATAATGAGCAGTTCTTC.

The CDR3, as DNA: TGTGCCAGCAGCTTAATGCTCCTAGGTGGCGGGGAGCAGTTCTTC. The encoded protein is CASSLMLLGGGEQFF. V and J are TRBV7-2 and TRBJ2-1; possibly TRBD2 for D (5 bases). V was clipped by 2 bases and J by 10 bases, with 18 bases between them. CDR3 length: 15 residues. Looked up from germline, CDR1 is SGHTA and CDR2 is FQGNSA.

This sequence joins TRBV3-1 (or the pseudogene TRBV3-2) and TRBJ2-7; 10 bases fit TRBD1. V shed 4 bases and J 2 bases; nucleotides not matched to a gene: 5. This CDR3 contains 15 residues. Germline assignment: CDR1 LGHDT and CDR2 YNNKEL (reference sequence). The CDR3 DNA reads as TGTGCCAGCAGCCCGTTAGGGACAGGGGCCTACGAGCAGTACTTC. Protein sequence: CASSPLGTGAYEQYF.

This chain uses TRBV9 with TRBJ1-2, with TRBD1 matching over 8 bases. From germline, CDR1 is SGDLS and CDR2 YYNGEE. This CDR3 is built from 14 residues. The junction had 5 bases not matched to a gene; V was cut back by 0 bases and J by 7 bases. CDR3 sequence (DNA): TGTGCCAGCAGCGTAGAGGCAGGGGGCTTTGGCTACACCTTC. It specifies CASSVEAGGFGYTF.

This clone showed up many times. The V gene is TRBV9, the J gene TRBJ2-5, with 9 bases that match TRBD2. V was clipped by 0 bases and J by 3 bases; unmatched bases: 0. The germline gives CDR1 SGDLS, CDR2 YYNGEE. The CDR3 has 14 residues. CDR3 sequence: CASSVGGREETQYF. In DNA, the CDR3 is TGTGCCAGCAGCGTAGGCGGGAGGGAAGAGACCCAGTACTTC.

This clone was seen only once. The V gene is TRBV18, the J gene TRBJ1-3, with a weak D call TRBD1 (6 bases). This CDR3 is 16 amino acids long. V was cut by 3 bases and J by 0 bases, with 12 bases left in between. CDR1 and CDR2 (germline): KGHSH, LQKENI. The CDR3 nucleotides are TGTGCCAGCTCACCCCTCACAGGGATCTCTGGAAACACCATATATTTT. Translated: CASSPLTGISGNTIYF.

The V call is TRBV5-8, the J call TRBJ1-1; D call uncertain. The CDR3 has 12 residues. CDR1 is SGHTS and CDR2 is YDEGEE in the germline V gene. Trimming left V 1 base short and J 8 bases short, with 9 bases between. The CDR3 is CASSLTGFEAFF. DNA of the CDR3: TGTGCCAGCAGCTTGACCGGTTTCGAAGCTTTCTTT. Based on the CDR3 plus reference TRBV5-8 and TRBJ1-1, the full variable domain is EAGVTQSPTHLIKTRGQQATLRCSPISGHTSVYWYQQALGLGLQFLLWYDEGEERNRGNFPPRFSGRQFPNYSSELNVNALELEDSALYLCASSLTGFEAFFGQGTRLTVV.

V usage is TRBV25-1 and J usage is TRBJ1-1; 9 bases fit TRBD1. V was clipped by 6 bases and J by 3 bases; unmatched bases: 2. CDR3 length: 13 residues. Germline V gene sequence: CDR1 MGHDK, CDR2 SYGVNS. CDR3 sequence (DNA): TGTGCCAGCAGCCGACAGGGGGACACTGAAGCTTTCTTT. It codes for CASSRQGDTEAFF.

The CDR3 region has the DNA TGTGCCAGCAGCTACCGGGACAGAAATTCACCCCTCCACTTT. Translation gives CASSYRDRNSPLHF. This chain connects TRBV6-6 to TRBJ1-6, with TRBD1 identical over 7 bases. The CDR3 contains 14 residues. V shed 6 bases, J shed 7 bases, and the junction held 6 bases outside the gene matches. Germline lookup yields CDR1 MNHNY and CDR2 SVGAGI (reference sequence).

The chain combines TRBV9 with TRBJ1-6; D is perhaps TRBD1 (5 bases). CDR1 SGDLS and CDR2 YYNGEE come from the germline V gene. Trimming pared 3 bases from V and 10 bases from J, leaving 11 bases between. The CDR3 spans 13 residues. The CDR3 DNA sequence: TGTGCCAGCAGCGCTCAGGGTGGATCACCCCTCCACTTT. Translating it yields CASSAQGGSPLHF.

This chain joins TRBV12-5 and TRBJ2-7, with 11 bases aligning to TRBD2. Germline values: CDR1 LGHNT, CDR2 FRNRAP. The CDR3 totals 15 residues. Trimming removed 6 bases from V and 7 bases from J; junction bases left unmatched: 11. The CDR3 DNA reads TGTGCTAGTGGGGCTGAGGTAGCGGGAGGGCGGGAGCAGTACTTC. Translation: CASGAEVAGGREQYF.

This clone was picked up a small number of times. The CDR3 region has the DNA TGTGCCAGCGGAGTGGCCAGGGTCCACGAGCAGTACTTC. As protein: CASGVARVHEQYF. The genes are TRBV27 and TRBJ2-7; tentatively, D is TRBD1 (5 bases). V gave up 8 bases and J gave up 5 bases, with 16 bases separating them. Looked up from germline, CDR1 is MNHEY and CDR2 is SMNVEV (reference sequence). The CDR3 loop spans 13 amino acids.

The chain recombines TRBV6-1 with TRBJ1-4; D not certain. The CDR3 consists of 12 residues. The germline V gene encodes CDR1 MNHNS and CDR2 SASEGT. V was cut by 1 base and J by 8 bases, with 5 bases left in between. The CDR3 here is CASSEGREKLFF. The CDR3 DNA is TGTGCCAGCAGTGAAGGGCGGGAAAAACTGTTTTTT.

The chain combines TRBV11-1 with TRBJ2-1; the match to TRBD1 covers 12 bases. The trim removed 1 base at V and 9 bases at J, leaving 7 bases unmatched. Per germline, CDR1 SGHAT and CDR2 FQDESV (reference sequence). The CDR3 totals 16 residues. For the CDR3, the DNA is TGTGCCAGCAGCTTAGAGGGGACAGGGGGCTTGGGTGAGCAGTTCTTC. The encoded protein is CASSLEGTGGLGEQFF.